Below are 24 T cell receptor beta chains sequenced from a single sample in a study of cytomegalovirus exposure and HLA in healthy donors. The PCR ran on 60 Vbeta and 13 Jbeta primers. Sequencing was performed with immunoSEQ multiplex PCR; in TCRdb, only in-frame clones are kept and a portion is missing. This table holds around 160,000 clones, 60% to 85% found once. Sequencing was done on a sample of PBMCs. Source of these receptors: a man in his forties in good health and CMV-seropositive.

The chain recombines TRBV4-1 with TRBJ2-1, with 8 bases that match TRBD2. CDR1 is MGHRA, CDR2 YSYEKL, per germline. The J segment lost 3 bases and the V segment lost 2 bases, leaving 6 bases of the junction unmatched. CDR3 length: 16 residues. The CDR3: CASSQTAGDFYNEQFF. The CDR3 coding sequence is TGCGCCAGCAGCCAAACAGCGGGGGACTTCTACAATGAGCAGTTCTTC.

The chain links TRBV29-1 to TRBJ2-5, with 8 bases lining up with TRBD1. Germline assignment: CDR1 SQVTM and CDR2 ANQGSEA. V lost 6 bases and J lost 6; bases outside the gene matches: 6. The CDR3 contains 12 residues. The CDR3 loop is CSVGDRIQTQYF. CDR3 DNA sequence: TGCAGCGTCGGGGACAGGATCCAGACCCAGTACTTC.

The J gene is TRBJ2-7, the V gene TRBV27, with 7 bases identical to TRBD2. The V gene end was trimmed by 2 bases and the J gene end by 9 bases; junction bases not matched to a gene: 16. This CDR3 spans 16 amino acids. Germline V gene lookup returns CDR1 MNHEY and CDR2 SMNVEV (reference sequence). The CDR3 reads CASSLEAAGARHGQYF. The CDR3 DNA reads TGTGCCAGCAGTTTAGAGGCGGCGGGAGCACGCCATGGGCAGTACTTC.

About this clone itself: Compared with germline, one end of the junction differs, possibly owing to a read error. The chain combines TRBV7-3 with TRBJ2-2; 8 nucleotides line up with TRBD2. Germline V gives CDR1 SGHTA, CDR2 FQGTGA. The CDR3 runs to 16 residues. The CDR3 sequence is CASSLKAGRGSGEPFF. The CDR3 DNA sequence: TGTGCCAGCAGCTTAAAGGCCGGGAGGGGAAGCGGGGAGCCGTTTTTT. Filled out from reference TRBV7-3 and TRBJ2-2, the complete variable domain reads GAGVSQTPSNKVTEKGKYVELRCDPISGHTALYWYRQSLGQGPEFLIYFQGTGAADDSGLPNDRFFAVRPEGSVSTLKIQRTERGDSAVYLCASSLKAGRGSGEPFFGEGSRLTVL.

The chain carries TRBV5-1 and TRBJ2-7; D might be TRBD1 (5 bases). CDR3 length: 12 residues. The V and J ends lost 4 bases and 5 bases respectively, with 10 bases between them. Germline CDR1 reads SGHRS; CDR2 reads YFSETQ. CDR3 sequence: CASSPLGHEQYF. The CDR3 nucleotides are TGCGCCAGCAGCCCTTTGGGGCACGAGCAGTACTTC.

The genes are TRBV19 and TRBJ2-6; the D gene is possibly TRBD1 (6 bases). Germline V CDR1 and CDR2: LNHDA, SQIVND (reference sequence). This CDR3 has 16 residues. V lost 6 bases, J lost 0 bases, and 12 bases lay in between. The CDR3 here is CASRLDRISGANVLTF. The DNA of the CDR3 is TGTGCCAGTAGGCTCGACAGGATCTCTGGGGCCAACGTCCTGACTTTC.

The genes are TRBV7-9 and TRBJ1-6, with D unclear. Per the germline V gene, CDR1 is SEHNR and CDR2 is FQNEAQ (reference sequence). The CDR3 covers 14 residues. V dropped 3 bases and J dropped 7 bases, with 10 bases sitting between them. The CDR3 nucleotides are TGTGCCAGCAGCTTTACCGCAGAAAATTCACCCCTCCACTTT. Its protein product is CASSFTAENSPLHF.

CDR3 sequence (DNA): TGTGCCAGCAGCTTAGAGAGTAGCGGGGAGACCCAGTACTTC. Protein: CASSLESSGETQYF. This chain uses TRBV7-6 with TRBJ2-5; 7 bases align to TRBD2. V lost 1 base to trimming and J lost 5 bases; unmatched junction nucleotides: 4. CDR1 is SGHVS and CDR2 is FNYEAQ in the germline V gene. This CDR3 has 14 amino acids.

This clone occurred once. The chain recombines TRBV2 with TRBJ1-1; no firm D call. The CDR3 contains 13 residues. The V end lost 4 bases, the J end lost 2 bases, and 8 bases lay between the germline ends. Germline lookup yields CDR1 SNHLY and CDR2 FYNNEI. The CDR3 region has the DNA TGTGCCAGCAGTGCCCTGGCTAACACTGAAGCTTTCTTT. Its translation: CASSALANTEAFF.

Comments on this clone: Germline is not matched at one junction end, which may reflect a read error. V and J are TRBV27 and TRBJ2-6, with TRBD1 identical over 7 bases. The CDR3 totals 18 residues. Germline values: CDR1 MNHEY, CDR2 SMNVEV (reference sequence). This CDR3 reads CASSSTPGQSSGANGLTF. In DNA form, the CDR3 reads TGTGCCAGCAGTTCAACCCCGGGACAGAGCTCTGGGGCCAACGGCCTGACTTTC.

In nucleotides, the CDR3 is TGTGCCAGCAGTTCCTCTCCCCGACACTTAGGCACAGATACGCAGTATTTT. Its translation is CASSSSPRHLGTDTQYF. V gene TRBV28 combines with J gene TRBJ2-3, with unresolved D. The CDR3 has 17 residues. CDR1 is MDHEN, CDR2 SYDVKM, per germline. Between the trimmed V and J ends, which lost 4 bases and 1 base, there was a span of 18 bases.

This chain links TRBV7-9 with TRBJ1-3, with a possible D match to TRBD1 (5 bases). The CDR3 totals 13 residues. The V gene's germline CDR1 is SEHNR and CDR2 FQNEAQ (reference sequence). Trimming took off 5 bases at V and 8 bases at J, with 13 bases between the two ends. CDR3 protein: CASSLVLGDTIYF. The DNA for the CDR3 is TGTGCCAGCAGCCTTGTCTTAGGGGACACCATATATTTT.

The chain has TRBV30 and TRBJ1-1; D unclear. Trimming removed 3 bases from V and 3 bases from J, with 11 bases in between. Germline loops: CDR1 GTSNPN, CDR2 SVGIG (reference sequence). CDR3 length equals 13 residues. In DNA, the CDR3 is TGTGCCTGGAGCAACGGGGAATACACTGAAGCTTTCTTT. Its translation: CAWSNGEYTEAFF.

The chain couples TRBV19 to TRBJ1-5; the match to TRBD1 covers 8 bases. V lost 4 bases to trimming and J lost 6 bases; unmatched junction nucleotides: 11. The CDR3 is 16 amino acids. CDR1 is LNHDA, CDR2 SQIVND, per germline (reference sequence). Written as DNA, the CDR3 is TGTGCCAGTAGTAGCGGGGGACAGGTAAGAAGTCAGCCCCAGCATTTT. Translation gives CASSSGGQVRSQPQHF.

The J gene is TRBJ1-2, the V gene TRBV11-2; no definite D call. The germline V and J ends were trimmed by 1 base and 4 bases, with 4 bases remaining between them. The CDR3 is made up of 12 amino acids. Germline V CDR1 and CDR2: SGHAT, FQNNGV. The DNA of the CDR3 is TGTGCCAGCAGCTTAGCCTCCTATGGCTACACCTTC. As protein: CASSLASYGYTF.

The chain recombines TRBV19 with TRBJ2-1, with D possibly matching TRBD2 (5 bases). This CDR3 comprises 15 residues. Trimming shortened V by 1 base and J by 1 base, and 8 bases separated the two germline ends. CDR1 is LNHDA and CDR2 is SQIVND in the germline V gene (reference sequence). The CDR3, as DNA: TGTGCCAGTAGTATAGGGCCGGGGTCCTACAATGAGCAGTTCTTC. Its protein is CASSIGPGSYNEQFF.

The chain uses TRBV6-7 and TRBJ2-5, with 7 bases that match TRBD2. TRBV6-7 is placed among ORFs of uncertain function. The CDR3 loop spans 13 amino acids. The V segment lost 2 bases and the J segment 3 bases; nucleotides outside the gene matches: 0. CDR3: CASSYAGEETQYF. Written as DNA, the CDR3 is TGTGCCAGCAGTTACGCGGGAGAAGAGACCCAGTACTTC.

This chain connects TRBV5-5 to TRBJ1-1, with D possibly being TRBD1 (5 bases). Germline CDR1 reads SGHKS; CDR2 reads YYEKEE (reference sequence). The CDR3 is 13 residues long. Deletions cut 6 bases from V and 2 bases from J, with 11 bases between. The DNA for the CDR3 is TGTGCCAGCACGTCCAGGGAAAACACTGAAGCTTTCTTT. Its translation is CASTSRENTEAFF.

The chain is built from TRBV5-1 and TRBJ1-1, with D maybe TRBD1 (6 bases). Trimming took off 4 bases at V and 4 bases at J, with 14 bases between the two ends. This CDR3 has 14 amino acids. Germline CDR1 SGHRS, CDR2 YFSETQ. The CDR3 DNA reads TGCGCCAGCAGCCCCAGGGGTGGACGCACTGAAGCTTTCTTT. Encoded protein: CASSPRGGRTEAFF. Based on the CDR3 plus reference TRBV5-1 and TRBJ1-1, the full variable domain is KAGVTQTPRYLIKTRGQQVTLSCSPISGHRSVSWYQQTPGQGLQFLFEYFSETQRNKGNFPGRFSGRQFSNSRSEMNVSTLELGDSALYLCASSPRGGRTEAFFGQGTRLTVV.

The table lists this clone with a few counts. This chain links TRBV6-6 with TRBJ1-1, with D maybe TRBD1 (6 bases). The V and J ends lost 0 bases and 7 bases respectively, with 9 bases between them. The CDR3 loop spans 13 amino acids. Germline CDR1 MNHNY, CDR2 SVGAGI (reference sequence). CDR3 residues: CASSYSGHLEAFF. As DNA, the CDR3 is TGTGCCAGCAGTTACTCGGGACACCTTGAAGCTTTCTTT.

V gene TRBV11-2 combines with J gene TRBJ2-7, with 10 positions matching TRBD2. This CDR3 spans 15 amino acids. The V gene's germline CDR1 is SGHAT and CDR2 FQNNGV. The V gene end was trimmed by 0 bases and the J gene end by 4 bases; junction bases not matched to a gene: 3. The CDR3 nucleotides are TGTGCCAGCAGCTTAGAACTAGCGGGACTATACGAGCAGTACTTC. This gives the protein CASSLELAGLYEQYF.

The chain links TRBV5-1 to TRBJ2-7, with 11 bases aligning to TRBD1. With V trimmed by 0 bases and J by 7 bases, 9 bases remained unmatched. CDR1 and CDR2 (germline): SGHRS, YFSETQ. This CDR3 has 16 residues. The CDR3 DNA is TGCGCCAGCAGCTTGGTGGCAGGACAGGGGGCGGGGGAGCAGTACTTC. Translated: CASSLVAGQGAGEQYF. The full variable domain, with the rest looked up from reference TRBV5-1 and TRBJ2-7, is KAGVTQTPRYLIKTRGQQVTLSCSPISGHRSVSWYQQTPGQGLQFLFEYFSETQRNKGNFPGRFSGRQFSNSRSEMNVSTLELGDSALYLCASSLVAGQGAGEQYFGPGTRLTVT.

The V gene is TRBV5-4, the J gene TRBJ2-6, with D unclear. V gave up 0 bases and J gave up 0 bases, with 4 bases separating them. Looked up from germline, CDR1 is SGHNT and CDR2 is YYREEE (reference sequence). CDR3 length equals 15 residues. CDR3 protein: CASSLGDSGANVLTF. CDR3 DNA sequence: TGTGCCAGCAGCTTGGGCGACTCTGGGGCCAACGTCCTGACTTTC.

The gene calls are TRBV7-2 and TRBJ1-2, with 7 bases lining up with TRBD1. The CDR3 covers 14 residues. V was clipped by 5 bases and J by 2 bases; unmatched bases: 5. The germline CDR1 and CDR2 sequences are SGHTA and FQGNSA. CDR3 sequence reads: CASSPQGGNYGYTF. The CDR3 DNA is TGTGCCAGCAGCCCCCAGGGGGGCAACTATGGCTACACCTTC.